The present T cell receptor (beta chain) was sequenced within a study of CD8 T cells in ankylosing spondylitis. Whole-study findings and limits: A motif of fewer than ten highly homologous TCR beta variants was seen as apparently characteristic of ankylosing spondylitis blood. Clones linked to disease were reported to show significant enrichment in matched ankylosing spondylitis synovial fluid.

This clonotype has just a few counts. Its antigen is not identified. The CDR3 length is 17 residues. Looked up from germline, CDR1 is SGDLS and CDR2 is YYNGEE. The junction had 6 bases not matched to a gene; V was cut back by 0 bases and J by 0 bases. TCRdb ran MiXCR on the 5' RACE reads and lists one entry per CDR3 protein. The repertoire holds about 750,000 distinct CDR3 sequences, with 15% to 20% as singletons. V usage is TRBV9 and J usage is TRBJ2-7; 10 bases match TRBD2. The TCR was taken from a male donor with ankylosing spondylitis. Material for sequencing was blood, either unsorted or a sorted T cell fraction (not recorded which). The CDR3 DNA sequence: TGTGCCAGCAGCGTAGGCCTAGCGGGAGACCTCTCCTACGAGCAGTACTTC. Its protein product is CASSVGLAGDLSYEQYF.